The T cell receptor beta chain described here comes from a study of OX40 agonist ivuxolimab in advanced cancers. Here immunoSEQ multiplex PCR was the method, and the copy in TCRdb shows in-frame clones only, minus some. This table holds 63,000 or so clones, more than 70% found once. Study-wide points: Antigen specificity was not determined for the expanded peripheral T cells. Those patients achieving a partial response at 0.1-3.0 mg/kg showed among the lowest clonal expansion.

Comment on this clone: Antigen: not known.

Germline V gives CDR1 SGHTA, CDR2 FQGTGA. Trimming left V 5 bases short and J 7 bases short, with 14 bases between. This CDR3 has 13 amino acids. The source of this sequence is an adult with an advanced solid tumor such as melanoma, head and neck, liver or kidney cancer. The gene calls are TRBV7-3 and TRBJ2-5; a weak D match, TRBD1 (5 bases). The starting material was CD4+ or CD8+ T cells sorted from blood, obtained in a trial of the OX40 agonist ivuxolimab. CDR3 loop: CASSLLGPGTQYF. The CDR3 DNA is TGTGCCAGCAGCCTTTTGGGGCCGGGGACCCAGTACTTC.